The rows below give T cell receptor beta chains drawn from one sample of a study of spatial heterogeneity in lung cancer. TCRdb passed the 5' RACE reads through MiXCR, listing each CDR3 protein once. The sample has approximately 6,400 distinct CDR3 sequences; 6.5% to 8.5% are singletons. The sample was lung tumor tissue, taken at surgery. All receptors derive from a male donor with early-stage non-small cell lung cancer. Each CDR3 is given with its conserved first and last residue. A D gene is named only where the DNA matches it firmly. Size values are once, few and many counts, or a class for expanded clones, and some rows have none.

J gene,D gene,V gene,clone size,CDR3 protein,CDR3 DNA
TRBJ2-2,.,TRBV20-1,medium-sized,CSARPGAGELFF,TGCAGTGCTAGACCAGGGGCCGGGGAGCTGTTTTTT
TRBJ2-3,TRBD1,TRBV6-4,many,CASSDGQGETDTQYF,TGTGCCAGCAGTGATGGACAGGGAGAAACAGATACGCAGTATTTT
TRBJ1-1,.,TRBV15,many,CATSRDYGTLNTEAFF,TGTGCCACCAGCAGAGATTACGGGACATTGAACACTGAAGCTTTCTTT
TRBJ1-1,.,TRBV5-1,many,CASSLVVNTEAFF,TGCGCCAGCAGCTTGGTGGTGAACACTGAAGCTTTCTTT
TRBJ2-1,TRBD2,TRBV7-9,many,CASSPSVAFPGLAVWSSYNEQFF,TGTGCCAGCAGCCCATCGGTGGCCTTCCCGGGACTAGCGGTCTGGAGCTCCTACAATGAGCAGTTCTTC
TRBJ2-5,TRBD2,TRBV4-2,medium-sized,CASSQGLAGGGETQYF,TGTGCCAGCAGCCAGGGACTAGCGGGAGGGGGTGAGACCCAGTACTTC
TRBJ2-5,TRBD2,TRBV24-1,many,CATSKRELFGETQYF,TGTGCCACCAGCAAGCGGGAGTTGTTTGGGGAGACCCAGTACTTC
TRBJ2-2,.,TRBV11-3,.,CASSSFRGGELFF,TGTGCCAGCAGCTCCTTCCGCGGCGGGGAGCTGTTTTTT
TRBJ2-5,.,TRBV6-2/TRBV6-3,many,CASSTPRLMTQYF,TGTGCCAGCAGTACCCCTCGACTCATGACCCAGTACTTC
TRBJ2-3,TRBD2,TRBV7-6,medium-sized,CASSPGLAGGTSTDTQYF,TGTGCCAGCAGCCCAGGACTAGCGGGGGGCACTAGCACAGATACGCAGTATTTT